The clone carrying this TCR beta chain was counted many times. This sample stems from a study of blood T cell repertoires in COVID-19. The wider study: COVID-19 samples from acute and convalescent phases originated in the United States, Italy and Spain. T cells, B-cell-depleted T cells, or PBMCs supplied cDNA or gDNA.

Original processing notes: It was from reference gene primer amplification that nucleated cell counts were estimated. Method: immunoSEQ multiplex PCR; TCRdb's copy keeps in-frame clones and lacks some. V and J calls and clone size are given by that table; D and trimming were obtained from the DNA. The table lists some 170,000 clones, roughly three quarters of them singletons, with roughly 8.6% in the top ten. The CDR3 is 13 amino acids. Trimming shortened V by 5 bases and J by 8 bases, and 13 bases separated the two germline ends. The V call is TRBV12-3 or TRBV12-4, the J call TRBJ1-5; D perhaps matches TRBD1 (6 bases). This receptor was taken from a woman aged 45-60 years with active or convalescent COVID-19. The material sequenced was peripheral blood. CDR3 amino acids: CASSMGAGKPQHF. The CDR3 bases are TGTGCCAGCAGTATGGGGGCAGGTAAGCCCCAGCATTTT.